This T cell receptor (beta chain) was observed in a study of cytomegalovirus exposure and HLA in healthy donors. Study information: The use of the same platform for the 95 to 150 validation repertoires and the 550 to 700 first-cohort repertoires was reported by a later analysis.

Clones were sequenced by immunoSEQ multiplex PCR, and TCRdb holds only the in-frame ones, with some missing. The table has about 73,000 clones, roughly 95% seen once. Germline V gene sequence: CDR1 LNHDA, CDR2 SQIVND (reference sequence). The CDR3 covers 15 residues. Trimming cost V 7 bases and J 1 base, with 14 bases left between them. General observations from the study: Associated with cytomegalovirus, according to the listing, were around 160 TCR beta chains. Published work reported that the classifier diagnosed cytomegalovirus status with high specificity and sensitivity. The finding came from a later analysis; first-cohort TCR clusters tended to co-occur in the 120 or so validation repertoires.

As to this clone: Its antigen is unknown.

What was sequenced was PBMCs. The source is a man younger than 35 in good health and CMV-seronegative. This chain connects TRBV19 to TRBJ1-5; a weak D match, TRBD1 (5 bases). The CDR3 bases are TGTGCCAGTACTGCGGGGCCTTTGAGCAATCAGCCCCAGCATTTT. Its translation: CASTAGPLSNQPQHF.